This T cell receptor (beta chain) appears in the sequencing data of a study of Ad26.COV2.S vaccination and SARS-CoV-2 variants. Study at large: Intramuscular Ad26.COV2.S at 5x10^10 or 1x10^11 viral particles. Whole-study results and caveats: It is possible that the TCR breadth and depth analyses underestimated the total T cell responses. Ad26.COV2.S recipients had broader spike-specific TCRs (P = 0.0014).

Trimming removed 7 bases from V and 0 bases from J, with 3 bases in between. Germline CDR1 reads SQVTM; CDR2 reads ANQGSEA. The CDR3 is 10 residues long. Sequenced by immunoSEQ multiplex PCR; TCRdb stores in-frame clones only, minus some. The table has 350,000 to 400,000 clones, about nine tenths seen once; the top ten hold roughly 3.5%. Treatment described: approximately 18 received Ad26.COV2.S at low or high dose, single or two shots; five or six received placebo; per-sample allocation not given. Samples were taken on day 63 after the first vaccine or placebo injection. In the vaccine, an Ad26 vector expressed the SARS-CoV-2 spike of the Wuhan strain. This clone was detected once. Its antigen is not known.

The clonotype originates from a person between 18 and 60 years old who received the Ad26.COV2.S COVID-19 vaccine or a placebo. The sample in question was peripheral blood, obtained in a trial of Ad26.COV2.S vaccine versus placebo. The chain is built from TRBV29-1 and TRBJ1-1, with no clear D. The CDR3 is CSALNTEAFF. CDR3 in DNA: TGCAGCGCCTTGAACACTGAAGCTTTCTTT.